The 24 T cell receptor beta chains presented below share a single source sample, sequenced in a study of cytomegalovirus exposure and HLA in healthy donors. The PCR used 60 Vbeta and 13 Jbeta primers. Profiling relied on immunoSEQ multiplex PCR, and the TCRdb table lists in-frame clones only, not all of them. Of under 250,000 clones in the sample, around 80% were seen once. The sequenced material came from PBMCs. These receptors were obtained from a boy aged 2 to 9 in good health and CMV-seronegative.

This clone is a singleton in its sample. V usage is TRBV14 and J usage is TRBJ1-3, with D unresolved. Trimming shortened V by 5 bases and J by 3 bases, and 5 bases separated the two germline ends. Germline values: CDR1 SGHDN, CDR2 FVKESK. The CDR3 contains 12 residues. This CDR3 is CASSAGGNTIYF. The CDR3 coding sequence is TGTGCCAGCAGCGCCGGTGGAAACACCATATATTTT.

CDR3 residues: CASSGYGEQYF. In DNA form, the CDR3 reads TGTGCCAGCTCCGGTTACGGGGAGCAGTACTTC. V usage is TRBV25-1 and J usage is TRBJ2-7; no definite D call. V was pared by 8 bases and J by 7 bases, with 12 bases between. The CDR3 totals 11 residues. The germline V gene encodes CDR1 MGHDK and CDR2 SYGVNS.

This clone was seen just once. CDR3 loop: CAIGGGQELYGYTF. In nucleotides, the CDR3 is TGTGCCATCGGGGGGGGGCAGGAACTGTATGGCTACACCTTC. This chain uses TRBV10-3 with TRBJ1-2; D possibly corresponds to TRBD1 (6 bases). CDR1 and CDR2 (germline): ENHRY, SYGVKD. Trimming left V 8 bases short and J 5 bases short, with 18 bases between. The CDR3 consists of 14 residues.

The chain recombines TRBV4-1 with TRBJ2-2, with 13 bases matching TRBD2. This CDR3 is built from 16 residues. Losses at the gene ends were 0 bases for V and 6 bases for J; bases not matched to a gene: 1. Germline V gene lookup returns CDR1 MGHRA and CDR2 YSYEKL. For the CDR3, the DNA is TGCGCCAGCAGCCAAGAGGGGACTAGCGGGGCCGGGGAGCTGTTTTTT. Amino acid sequence: CASSQEGTSGAGELFF.

CDR3: CASSLVAGGTTEAFF. The CDR3 DNA sequence: TGCGCCAGCAGCTTGGTGGCCGGGGGTACCACTGAAGCTTTCTTT. The gene calls are TRBV5-1 and TRBJ1-1, with a possible D match to TRBD1 (5 bases). Looked up from germline, CDR1 is SGHRS and CDR2 is YFSETQ. Trimming removed 0 bases from V and 4 bases from J, with 13 bases in between. The CDR3 consists of 15 residues. The full variable domain, with the rest looked up from reference TRBV5-1 and TRBJ1-1, is KAGVTQTPRYLIKTRGQQVTLSCSPISGHRSVSWYQQTPGQGLQFLFEYFSETQRNKGNFPGRFSGRQFSNSRSEMNVSTLELGDSALYLCASSLVAGGTTEAFFGQGTRLTVV.

The chain recombines TRBV7-9 with TRBJ1-5, with no clear D. The V and J ends lost 4 bases and 4 bases respectively, with 11 bases between them. CDR1 is SEHNR and CDR2 is FQNEAQ in the germline V gene (reference sequence). The CDR3 contains 14 residues. This chain's CDR3 is CASSSPPSNQPQHF. The CDR3 DNA sequence: TGTGCCAGCAGCTCCCCCCCTAGTAATCAGCCCCAGCATTTT.

This chain connects TRBV14 to TRBJ1-1; D is undetermined. Germline assignment: CDR1 SGHDN and CDR2 FVKESK. V was pared by 0 bases and J by 5 bases, with 13 bases between. There are 15 residues in the CDR3. The CDR3 sequence is CASSQDESGWTEAFF. In DNA, the CDR3 is TGTGCCAGCAGCCAAGATGAGTCCGGGTGGACTGAAGCTTTCTTT.

The rearrangement uses TRBV19 and TRBJ2-1; TRBD1 agrees at 7 bases. V gave up 8 bases and J gave up 3 bases; unmatched junction bases: 7. This CDR3 contains 14 residues. The germline gives CDR1 LNHDA, CDR2 SQIVND (reference sequence). The CDR3 nucleotides are TGTGCCAGTTCTACCTGGGACAGCTACAATGAGCAGTTCTTC. Translating it yields CASSTWDSYNEQFF.

The sample holds a few counts of this clone. V and J are TRBV29-1 and TRBJ1-1, with 7 positions matching TRBD1. V gave up 8 bases and J gave up 4 bases; unmatched junction bases: 4. The length of the CDR3 is 11 residues. Germline V gene data show CDR1 as SQVTM and CDR2 as ANQGSEA. The CDR3 loop reads CSTTGATEAFF. The CDR3 DNA is TGCAGCACCACAGGGGCCACTGAAGCTTTCTTT.

This chain joins TRBV30 and TRBJ1-2, with D maybe TRBD1 (5 bases). The V and J ends lost 3 bases and 5 bases respectively, with 10 bases between them. The CDR3 loop spans 12 amino acids. The germline V gene encodes CDR1 GTSNPN and CDR2 SVGIG (reference sequence). Written as DNA, the CDR3 is TGTGCCTGGAGGCCCAGGGCGTATGGCTACACCTTC. The encoded protein is CAWRPRAYGYTF.

This clone was counted a single time. The CDR3: CASSFRASNQPQHF. The CDR3 region has the DNA TGTGCCAGCAGTTTCAGGGCTAGCAATCAGCCCCAGCATTTT. The chain carries TRBV27 and TRBJ1-5; D is perhaps TRBD1 (5 bases). Trimming stripped 3 bases from V and 0 bases from J, with 6 bases between. CDR1 and CDR2 from the germline V gene are MNHEY and SMNVEV (reference sequence). The CDR3 length is 14 residues.

The V and J genes are TRBV9 and TRBJ2-2, with D possibly matching TRBD2 (5 bases). V shed 0 bases and J shed 3 bases, with 15 bases lying between them. This CDR3 has 17 residues. Looked up from germline, CDR1 is SGDLS and CDR2 is YYNGEE. The CDR3 loop is CASSVDGGALDTGELFF. The CDR3 nucleotides are TGTGCCAGCAGCGTAGACGGAGGAGCGTTGGACACCGGGGAGCTGTTTTTT.

The chain carries TRBV10-3 and TRBJ2-7; 12 bases are shared with TRBD2. From germline, CDR1 is ENHRY and CDR2 SYGVKD. With 2 bases clipped from V and 0 bases from J, the junction kept 2 bases outside the gene matches. CDR3 length equals 16 residues. Here the CDR3 reads CAISELAGGPSYEQYF. CDR3 DNA: TGTGCCATCAGTGAGCTAGCGGGGGGGCCCTCCTACGAGCAGTACTTC.

The chain carries TRBV6-4 and TRBJ1-1; TRBD1 aligns across 9 bases. CDR1 MRHNA and CDR2 SNTAGT come from the germline V gene. The CDR3 sequence is 19 residues long. Unmatched junction bases numbered 13, after V lost 2 bases and J lost 0 bases. DNA of the CDR3: TGTGCCAGCAGTGACCAACAGGGGGCAACCGGCTTAATGAACACTGAAGCTTTCTTT. It encodes CASSDQQGATGLMNTEAFF.

This sequence joins TRBV18 and TRBJ2-7; no firm D call. CDR1 and CDR2 from the germline V gene are KGHSH and LQKENI. CDR3 length equals 11 residues. Trimming cost V 3 bases and J 7 bases, with 7 bases left between them. DNA of the CDR3: TGTGCCAGCTCACCCTCGGAGGAGCAGTACTTC. Encoded protein: CASSPSEEQYF.

The CDR3 region is CASSYGPSGGDEQYF. The CDR3 nucleotides are TGTGCCAGCAGTTACGGGCCTAGCGGGGGCGACGAGCAGTACTTC. The rearrangement joins TRBV6-6 to TRBJ2-7; 10 nucleotides line up with TRBD2. In germline, CDR1 is MNHNY, CDR2 SVGAGI (reference sequence). V dropped 2 bases and J dropped 5; count of bases not matched to a gene: 6. The CDR3 extends over 15 amino acids.

This chain links TRBV6-1 with TRBJ1-2, with 9 positions matching TRBD1. With V trimmed by 6 bases and J by 7 bases, 12 bases remained unmatched. Germline assignment: CDR1 MNHNS and CDR2 SASEGT. The CDR3 has 15 residues. Here the CDR3 reads CASRGGTGWGCGYTF. In DNA, the CDR3 is TGTGCCAGCAGGGGCGGGACAGGGTGGGGCTGTGGCTACACCTTC.

The CDR3: CASSQDGGGGTDTQYF. CDR3 nucleotide sequence: TGTGCCAGCAGCCAAGACGGAGGGGGGGGCACAGATACGCAGTATTTT. The chain joins TRBV4-2 to TRBJ2-3, with D possibly matching TRBD2 (7 bases). The germline V gene encodes CDR1 LGHNA and CDR2 YNFKEQ. This CDR3 has 16 residues. V was clipped by 0 bases and J by 1 base, with 11 bases between them.

The chain recombines TRBV7-3 with TRBJ2-1; 9 bases line up with TRBD2. The CDR3 sequence is 16 residues long. Germline CDR1 reads SGHTA; CDR2 reads FQGTGA. The J segment lost 7 bases and the V segment lost 5 bases, leaving 12 bases of the junction unmatched. The CDR3, as DNA: TGTGCCAGCAGCCACAAGGTTGCGGGGGGGCCAAATGAGCAGTTCTTC. Residues: CASSHKVAGGPNEQFF. Supplemented by reference TRBV7-3 and TRBJ2-1, the full variable domain reads GAGVSQTPSNKVTEKGKYVELRCDPISGHTALYWYRQSLGQGPEFLIYFQGTGAADDSGLPNDRFFAVRPEGSVSTLKIQRTERGDSAVYLCASSHKVAGGPNEQFFGPGTRLTVL.

The rearrangement uses TRBV5-4 and TRBJ2-1, with TRBD2 identical over 7 bases. Germline V gives CDR1 SGHNT, CDR2 YYREEE (reference sequence). This CDR3 spans 15 amino acids. The V and J ends lost 10 bases and 5 bases, in that order; junction bases with no gene match: 15. CDR3 in DNA: TGTGCCGCCCCGAGCGAGGGAGGGCCAGACAATGAGCAGTTCTTC. As protein: CAAPSEGGPDNEQFF.

CDR3 DNA sequence: TGTGCCACCAGACAGGGGGGATCTGGAAACACCATATATTTT. This codes for CATRQGGSGNTIYF. J is TRBJ1-3 and V is TRBV27; 9 nucleotides line up with TRBD1. V trimming: 10 bases; J trimming: 1 base; junction bases outside the gene matches: 5. CDR1 is MNHEY and CDR2 is SMNVEV in the germline V gene (reference sequence). This CDR3 comprises 14 residues.

The chain joins TRBV6-6 to TRBJ2-5; 10 bases are shared with TRBD2. With V trimmed by 4 bases and J by 5 bases, 4 bases remained unmatched. The CDR3 runs to 14 residues. CDR1 MNHNY and CDR2 SVGAGI come from the germline V gene (reference sequence). CDR3 sequence reads: CASSLAGGQETQYF. CDR3 bases: TGTGCCAGCAGTTTAGCGGGGGGACAGGAGACCCAGTACTTC.

This chain links TRBV7-8 with TRBJ2-3, with TRBD2 matching 12 bases. The CDR3 spans 16 residues. The V and J ends lost 5 bases and 1 base, in that order; junction bases with no gene match: 4. Germline CDR1 and CDR2: SGHVS and FQNEAQ. The CDR3 spells CASSQWTSGGTDTQYF. Here the CDR3 DNA reads TGTGCCAGCAGCCAGTGGACTAGCGGGGGCACAGATACGCAGTATTTT. Based on the CDR3 plus reference TRBV7-8 and TRBJ2-3, the full variable domain is GAGVSQSPRYKVAKRGQDVALRCDPISGHVSLFWYQQALGQGPEFLTYFQNEAQLDKSGLPSDRFFAERPEGSVSTLKIQRTQQEDSAVYLCASSQWTSGGTDTQYFGPGTRLTVL.

The V and J genes are TRBV30 and TRBJ1-2, with D uncertain. V was cut by 4 bases and J by 0 bases, with 15 bases left in between. Germline values: CDR1 GTSNPN, CDR2 SVGIG (reference sequence). The CDR3 has 15 residues. CDR3 DNA: TGTGCCTGGAAGTACTCCGGGAACGCTAACTATGGCTACACCTTC. It is translated as CAWKYSGNANYGYTF.